This is a list of T cell receptor beta chains from one sample in a study of breast tumors, draining lymph nodes, adjacent tissues. MiXCR was run by TCRdb on the multiplex PCR reads, yielding one entry per CDR3 protein. The sample includes 150,000 to 200,000 distinct CDR3 sequences, around 33% of them seen just once. The sequencing sample was made of axillary lymph node tissue. Every receptor here comes from a female donor with breast cancer. Some clones in this sample may be carry-over from other donors' samples. CDR3s include the opening cysteine and the closing phenylalanine or tryptophan. Fields, in order: J gene, V gene, clone size, D gene, CDR3 DNA, CDR3 protein. D genes are given only for firm matches. The size field is filled for only some rows; it gives once, few, many or a size class.

j_gene: TRBJ1-1
v_gene: TRBV19
abundance: NA
d_gene: NA
CDR3nt: TGTGCCAGTAGAAGCGGACAGATGAACACTGAAGCTTTCTTT
CDR3aa: CASRSGQMNTEAFF

j_gene: TRBJ1-2
v_gene: TRBV7-3
abundance: NA
d_gene: TRBD1
CDR3nt: TGTGCCAGCAGCAATGACCGGGACAGGGAGTCTACCTATGGCTACACCTTC
CDR3aa: CASSNDRDRESTYGYTF

j_gene: TRBJ1-1
v_gene: TRBV9
abundance: few
d_gene: TRBD1
CDR3nt: TGTGCCAGCAGCGTAGGGACAGGGTCGAACACTGAAGCTTTCTTT
CDR3aa: CASSVGTGSNTEAFF

j_gene: TRBJ1-1
v_gene: TRBV15
abundance: many
d_gene: TRBD1
CDR3nt: TGTGCCACCAGCTTTGGGACAGAAACTGAAGCTTTCTTT
CDR3aa: CATSFGTETEAFF

j_gene: TRBJ1-5
v_gene: TRBV20-1
abundance: many
d_gene: NA
CDR3nt: TGCAGTGCTAGTTGGGGGGAGGGAAGCAATCAGCCCCAGCATTTT
CDR3aa: CSASWGEGSNQPQHF

j_gene: TRBJ1-6
v_gene: TRBV5-1
abundance: NA
d_gene: NA
CDR3nt: TGCGCCAGCAGCATTGGGACTAGGGGTTCCCCCCTCCACTTT
CDR3aa: CASSIGTRGSPLHF

j_gene: TRBJ1-2
v_gene: TRBV7-8
abundance: many
d_gene: NA
CDR3nt: TGTGCCAGCAGCTTAATCGGGGGTACCTATGGCTACACCTTC
CDR3aa: CASSLIGGTYGYTF

j_gene: TRBJ1-4
v_gene: TRBV7-9
abundance: many
d_gene: NA
CDR3nt: TGTGCCAGCACCGGGGCTGGGGAAAAACTGTTTTTT
CDR3aa: CASTGAGEKLFF

j_gene: TRBJ2-7
v_gene: TRBV7-9
abundance: NA
d_gene: TRBD2
CDR3nt: TGTGCCGGCGGCAGCGGGGGATCCTACGAGCTGTACTTC
CDR3aa: CAGGSGGSYELYF

j_gene: TRBJ1-6
v_gene: TRBV27
abundance: many
d_gene: NA
CDR3nt: TGTGCCAGCAGTTTAACAGGGAAGGTCTATAATTCACCCCTCCACTTT
CDR3aa: CASSLTGKVYNSPLHF

j_gene: TRBJ2-3
v_gene: TRBV3-1
abundance: many
d_gene: TRBD2
CDR3nt: TGTGCCAGCAGCATGGGACTAGCGGTCACAGATACGCAGTATTTT
CDR3aa: CASSMGLAVTDTQYF

j_gene: TRBJ1-3
v_gene: TRBV5-6
abundance: many
d_gene: NA
CDR3nt: TGTGCCAGCAGCTTGGTCGGGCAGAGCTCTGGAAACACCATATATTTT
CDR3aa: CASSLVGQSSGNTIYF

j_gene: TRBJ2-5
v_gene: TRBV4-1
abundance: many
d_gene: NA
CDR3nt: TGCGCCAGCAGCCAAGATTCTCTGTACCAAGAGACCCAGTACTTC
CDR3aa: CASSQDSLYQETQYF

j_gene: TRBJ1-2
v_gene: TRBV7-8
abundance: NA
d_gene: TRBD1
CDR3nt: TGTGCCAGCAGCTTCGGGGGCTACCAAGAGACCCAGGGGGACTTC
CDR3aa: CASSFGGYQETQGDF

j_gene: TRBJ2-7
v_gene: TRBV29-1
abundance: NA
d_gene: NA
CDR3nt: TGCAGCGGAACTCGTCCTCTGTACTTC
CDR3aa: CSGTRPLYF

j_gene: TRBJ1-4
v_gene: TRBV5-1
abundance: NA
d_gene: NA
CDR3nt: TGCGCCAGCAGCTTGAGAGGAACCTACGAGCAGGGGAAAAAACTGTTTTTT
CDR3aa: CASSLRGTYEQGKKLFF

j_gene: TRBJ2-2
v_gene: TRBV10-3
abundance: many
d_gene: NA
CDR3nt: TGTGCCATCAGTGTAGGCGGGGCCGCGAACACCGGGGAGCTGTTTTTT
CDR3aa: CAISVGGAANTGELFF

j_gene: TRBJ2-1
v_gene: TRBV7-9
abundance: many
d_gene: NA
CDR3nt: TGTGCCAGCAGCTTAGCGGGGGGACACTACAATGAGCAGTTCTTC
CDR3aa: CASSLAGGHYNEQFF

j_gene: TRBJ2-3
v_gene: TRBV7-6
abundance: many
d_gene: NA
CDR3nt: TGTGCCAGCAGCCCGAGGGGGGCGGGAGATACGCAGTATTTT
CDR3aa: CASSPRGAGDTQYF

j_gene: TRBJ1-1
v_gene: TRBV5-1
abundance: few
d_gene: NA
CDR3nt: TGCGCCAGCAGCTCCGGACAGAACACTGAAGCTTTCTTT
CDR3aa: CASSSGQNTEAFF

j_gene: TRBJ1-2
v_gene: TRBV7-3
abundance: NA
d_gene: NA
CDR3nt: TGTGCCAGCAGCTTAATGGGTGCTCTGGGGGGGGCAAATGGCTACACCTTC
CDR3aa: CASSLMGALGGANGYTF

j_gene: TRBJ2-7
v_gene: TRBV27
abundance: many
d_gene: TRBD2
CDR3nt: TGTGCCAGCAGGGGACTAGCGGGAGGCCGGGAGCAGTACTTC
CDR3aa: CASRGLAGGREQYF

j_gene: TRBJ2-1
v_gene: TRBV7-2
abundance: many
d_gene: NA
CDR3nt: TGTGCCAGCAGAACCACCGGGAGCCCCCCCAATGAGCAGTTCTTC
CDR3aa: CASRTTGSPPNEQFF

j_gene: TRBJ1-4
v_gene: TRBV6-5
abundance: NA
d_gene: NA
CDR3nt: TGTGCCAGCATACGGGACAACCAGGGATATAATGAAAAACTGTTTTTT
CDR3aa: CASIRDNQGYNEKLFF

j_gene: TRBJ2-7
v_gene: TRBV5-4
abundance: NA
d_gene: TRBD2
CDR3nt: TGTGCCAGCAGCTTGGCGGCGTTCGCGGGAGAGGACGAGCAGTACTTC
CDR3aa: CASSLAAFAGEDEQYF

j_gene: TRBJ1-2
v_gene: TRBV6-5
abundance: many
d_gene: TRBD1
CDR3nt: TGTGCCAGCAGGAGGGGGCGAGTTGGCTATGGCTACACCTTC
CDR3aa: CASRRGRVGYGYTF

j_gene: TRBJ1-5
v_gene: TRBV6-5
abundance: few
d_gene: TRBD1
CDR3nt: TGTGCCAGCAGTCCCGGGACAGGTAACAATCAGCCCCAGCATTTT
CDR3aa: CASSPGTGNNQPQHF

j_gene: TRBJ2-2
v_gene: TRBV6-5
abundance: NA
d_gene: NA
CDR3nt: TGTGCCAGCAGTTACGCGGGGACCACCGGGGAGCTGTCTTTT
CDR3aa: CASSYAGTTGELSF

j_gene: TRBJ1-6
v_gene: TRBV13
abundance: many
d_gene: NA
CDR3nt: TGTGCCAGCAGCCTACGGGGGGGATCACCCCTCCACTTT
CDR3aa: CASSLRGGSPLHF

j_gene: TRBJ2-1
v_gene: TRBV12-3/TRBV12-4
abundance: NA
d_gene: NA
CDR3nt: TGTGCCAGCAATTCGGCAGGAGGGTACAATGAGCAGTTCTTC
CDR3aa: CASNSAGGYNEQFF

j_gene: TRBJ2-5
v_gene: TRBV20-1
abundance: many
d_gene: NA
CDR3nt: TGCAGTGCTAGTGGCGGCTGGGAGACCCAGTACTTC
CDR3aa: CSASGGWETQYF

j_gene: TRBJ2-3
v_gene: TRBV4-3
abundance: many
d_gene: NA
CDR3nt: TGCGCCAGCAGCCAAGAGCCGGGAAAGGGTTCGGATACGCAGTATTTT
CDR3aa: CASSQEPGKGSDTQYF

j_gene: TRBJ2-2
v_gene: TRBV28
abundance: few
d_gene: NA
CDR3nt: TGTGCCAGCAGTGTTCTGAACACCGGGGAGCTGTTTTTT
CDR3aa: CASSVLNTGELFF

j_gene: TRBJ2-1
v_gene: TRBV24-1
abundance: many
d_gene: TRBD2
CDR3nt: TGTGCCACCAGTGATAGGACTAGCGGGAAAAATGAGCAGTTCTTC
CDR3aa: CATSDRTSGKNEQFF

j_gene: TRBJ1-2
v_gene: TRBV6-1
abundance: NA
d_gene: NA
CDR3nt: TGTGCCAGCGGGACCCGGGCCCCCGCCCATGGCTACACCTTC
CDR3aa: CASGTRAPAHGYTF

j_gene: TRBJ2-3
v_gene: TRBV7-8
abundance: many
d_gene: NA
CDR3nt: TGTGCCAGCAGCGACTCCCACACAGATACGCAGTATTTT
CDR3aa: CASSDSHTDTQYF

j_gene: TRBJ1-1
v_gene: TRBV3-1
abundance: few
d_gene: NA
CDR3nt: TGTGCCAGCAGCCAAGATTTGTGGCCCCCTGAAGCTTTCTTT
CDR3aa: CASSQDLWPPEAFF

j_gene: TRBJ2-7
v_gene: TRBV28
abundance: NA
d_gene: TRBD2
CDR3nt: TGTGCCATCTCTCCCTCAGCGGGACGCTACGAGCAGTACTTC
CDR3aa: CAISPSAGRYEQYF

j_gene: TRBJ2-7
v_gene: TRBV9
abundance: many
d_gene: NA
CDR3nt: TGTGCCAGCAGCGTAGGACAGTTCAACGAGCAGTACTTC
CDR3aa: CASSVGQFNEQYF

j_gene: TRBJ2-5
v_gene: TRBV19
abundance: many
d_gene: NA
CDR3nt: TGTGCCAGTAGTAGGAGGCAGGGAAACCAAGAGACCCAGTACTTC
CDR3aa: CASSRRQGNQETQYF

j_gene: TRBJ1-4
v_gene: TRBV9
abundance: many
d_gene: NA
CDR3nt: TGTGCCAGCAGCGGAAAAGCGCGGGGGACCGAGGGGCCACGAGATGAAAAACTGTTTTTT
CDR3aa: CASSGKARGTEGPRDEKLFF

j_gene: TRBJ2-1
v_gene: TRBV7-9
abundance: NA
d_gene: TRBD1
CDR3nt: TGTGCCAGCAGCCAGGGGGTGAATGAGCGGTTCTTC
CDR3aa: CASSQGVNERFF

j_gene: TRBJ2-7
v_gene: TRBV29-1
abundance: many
d_gene: TRBD2
CDR3nt: TGCAGCGTTGCGGGAGGGTCCTCCTACGAGCAGTACTTC
CDR3aa: CSVAGGSSYEQYF